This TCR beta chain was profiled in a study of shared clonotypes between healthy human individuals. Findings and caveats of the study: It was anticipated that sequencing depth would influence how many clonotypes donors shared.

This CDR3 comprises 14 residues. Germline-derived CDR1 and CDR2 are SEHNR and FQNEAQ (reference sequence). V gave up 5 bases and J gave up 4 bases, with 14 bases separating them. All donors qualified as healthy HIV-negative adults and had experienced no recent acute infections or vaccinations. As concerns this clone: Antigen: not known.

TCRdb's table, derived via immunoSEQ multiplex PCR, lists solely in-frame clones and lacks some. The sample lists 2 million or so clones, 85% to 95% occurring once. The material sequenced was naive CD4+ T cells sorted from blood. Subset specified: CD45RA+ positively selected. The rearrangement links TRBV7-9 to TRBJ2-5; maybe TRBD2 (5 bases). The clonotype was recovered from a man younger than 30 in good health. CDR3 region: CASSGRAAGETQYF. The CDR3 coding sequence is TGTGCCAGCAGCGGCCGGGCGGCGGGAGAGACCCAGTACTTC.